The 27 T cell receptor beta chains presented below share a single source sample, sequenced in a study of T cell responses to AZD1222 COVID-19 vaccine. Assay: immunoSEQ multiplex PCR; the TCRdb copy retains only in-frame clones and omits some. In the table there are tens of thousands of clones, approximately 89% of which are singletons. Sequencing used peripheral blood, obtained on day 0 of MenACWY control vaccination. The source is an adult in good health.

This clone was observed a single time. The genes are TRBV2 and TRBJ2-3; weak D call: TRBD2 (6 bases). The V and J ends lost 2 bases and 1 base respectively, with 13 bases between them. The V gene's germline CDR1 is SNHLY and CDR2 FYNNEI. CDR3 length: 16 amino acids. Here the CDR3 reads CASSEIRGFGTDTQYF. In nucleotides, the CDR3 is TGTGCCAGCAGTGAAATCCGGGGGTTCGGCACAGATACGCAGTATTTT.

The chain links TRBV28 to TRBJ2-5, with TRBD2 matching over 14 bases. J lost 3 bases, V lost 5 bases, and 5 bases had no gene match. The germline gives CDR1 MDHEN, CDR2 SYDVKM. The CDR3 totals 16 residues. CDR3 nucleotide sequence: TGTGCCAGCAGTGTGGGACTAGCGGGAGAGGAAGAGACCCAGTACTTC. This codes for CASSVGLAGEEETQYF.

The V and J genes are TRBV28 and TRBJ1-2, with TRBD1 matching 8 bases. The CDR3 totals 14 residues. Germline V lookup: CDR1 MDHEN, CDR2 SYDVKM. V lost 4 bases to trimming and J lost 8 bases; unmatched junction nucleotides: 9. The CDR3 loop is CASSWPDRGWGYTF. CDR3 DNA: TGTGCCAGCAGTTGGCCTGACAGGGGCTGGGGCTACACCTTC.

The chain links TRBV28 to TRBJ2-7, with TRBD2 matching over 9 bases. The CDR3 covers 15 residues. The trim removed 3 bases at V and 7 bases at J, leaving 10 bases unmatched. Germline CDR1 and CDR2: MDHEN and SYDVKM. The CDR3 DNA reads as TGTGCCAGCAGTTTCATTGGTCTAGCGGGGAATGAGCAGTACTTC. The encoded protein is CASSFIGLAGNEQYF.

The chain links TRBV7-9 to TRBJ1-1; D is possibly TRBD1 (5 bases). Germline CDR1 is SEHNR and CDR2 is FQNEAQ (reference sequence). With 5 bases removed from V and 5 bases from J, the gap between germline ends came to 9 bases. CDR3 length equals 12 residues. The DNA of the CDR3 is TGTGCCAGCAGCCCCAGGGTAACTGAAGCTTTCTTT. Protein sequence: CASSPRVTEAFF.

This rearrangement joins TRBV5-1 to TRBJ2-2; TRBD2 matches at 12 bases. Germline V gene sequence: CDR1 SGHRS, CDR2 YFSETQ. This CDR3 has 18 amino acids. V trimming: 4 bases; J trimming: 0 bases; junction bases outside the gene matches: 7. CDR3 loop: CASSPGTSGFANTGELFF. The CDR3 nucleotides are TGCGCCAGCAGCCCAGGGACTAGCGGGTTCGCGAACACCGGGGAGCTGTTTTTT.

V usage is TRBV28 and J usage is TRBJ1-5; TRBD1 matches 8 bases. V gave up 4 bases and J gave up 4 bases; unmatched junction bases: 3. The CDR3 loop spans 14 amino acids. Germline-derived CDR1 and CDR2 are MDHEN and SYDVKM. CDR3 protein: CASSSGQVNQPQHF. For the CDR3, the DNA is TGTGCCAGCAGTTCGGGACAGGTGAATCAGCCCCAGCATTTT.

This clone has just one count. The chain recombines TRBV3-1 (or the pseudogene TRBV3-2) with TRBJ1-4; D remains unclear. Germline assignment: CDR1 LGHDT and CDR2 YNNKEL (reference sequence). The CDR3 sequence is 14 residues long. Trimming pared 0 bases from V and 8 bases from J, leaving 10 bases between. CDR3: CASSQDSAREKLFF. The CDR3 DNA reads as TGTGCCAGCAGCCAAGATTCTGCCAGGGAAAAACTGTTTTTT.

The chain couples TRBV12-3 or TRBV12-4 to TRBJ1-1, with D possibly being TRBD1 (5 bases). V was shortened by 4 bases and J by 7 bases, with 10 bases between the two germline ends. This CDR3 comprises 12 residues. The CDR3 sequence: CASSWGLFEAFF. Here the CDR3 DNA reads TGTGCCAGCAGTTGGGGACTTTTTGAAGCTTTCTTT.

This rearrangement joins TRBV6-5 to TRBJ1-6; D is unresolved. CDR3 length equals 15 residues. Looked up from germline, CDR1 is MNHEY and CDR2 is SVGAGI. V was pared by 7 bases and J by 15 bases, with 25 bases between. CDR3 loop: CASTTSLAPQQHLHF. DNA for the CDR3: TGTGCCAGCACAACCTCCTTGGCCCCCCAGCAACACCTCCACTTT.

This chain uses TRBV9 with TRBJ1-2, with D possibly being TRBD1 (5 bases). The CDR3 has 12 residues. Germline V gives CDR1 SGDLS, CDR2 YYNGEE. Trimming removed 0 bases from V and 8 bases from J, with 8 bases in between. CDR3 coding DNA: TGTGCCAGCAGCGTAGAGGGGAGAGGCTACACCTTC. It translates to CASSVEGRGYTF.

The gene calls are TRBV27 and TRBJ2-7, with D possibly matching TRBD2 (5 bases). Trimming removed 2 bases from V and 3 bases from J, with 14 bases in between. Looked up from germline, CDR1 is MNHEY and CDR2 is SMNVEV (reference sequence). There are 15 residues in the CDR3. The DNA for the CDR3 is TGTGCCAGCAGTTTAAGTTCGGGATCAAACTACGAGCAGTACTTC. It specifies CASSLSSGSNYEQYF.

The V call is TRBV3-1 (or the pseudogene TRBV3-2), the J call TRBJ2-3; TRBD2 matches 11 bases. Germline lookup yields CDR1 LGHDT and CDR2 YNNKEL (reference sequence). The V segment lost 4 bases and the J segment 2 bases; nucleotides outside the gene matches: 8. The length of the CDR3 is 17 residues. The CDR3 DNA reads as TGTGCCAGCAGCCCATATAGCGGGGGGGCCCCCACAGATACGCAGTATTTT. Translated: CASSPYSGGAPTDTQYF.

This clone occurred a few times. The CDR3 spells CASSSFGSSGEKLFF. The CDR3 DNA reads as TGCGCCAGCAGCTCCTTCGGGAGCTCAGGAGAAAAACTGTTTTTT. V is TRBV5-1 and J is TRBJ1-4; D call uncertain. Germline CDR1 is SGHRS and CDR2 is YFSETQ. Trimming pared 3 bases from V and 8 bases from J, leaving 17 bases between. The CDR3 is 15 residues long.

This clone was observed a handful of times. The rearrangement uses TRBV5-1 and TRBJ1-2; D gene uncertain. Germline-derived CDR1 and CDR2 are SGHRS and YFSETQ. Trimming left V 0 bases short and J 4 bases short, with 4 bases between. The CDR3 is 12 residues long. The CDR3 DNA reads TGCGCCAGCAGCTTGGATGTCTATGGCTACACCTTC. Its translation is CASSLDVYGYTF.

The chain carries TRBV9 and TRBJ2-2; 9 nucleotides align to TRBD2. Germline values: CDR1 SGDLS, CDR2 YYNGEE. V shed 4 bases, J shed 0 bases, and the junction held 4 bases outside the gene matches. The CDR3 covers 16 residues. DNA for the CDR3: TGTGCCAGCAGCATTACTAGCGGGCCGAACACCGGGGAGCTGTTTTTT. Encoded protein: CASSITSGPNTGELFF.

The chain carries TRBV19 and TRBJ1-4, with no clear D. Germline lookup yields CDR1 LNHDA and CDR2 SQIVND (reference sequence). Trimming shortened V by 3 bases and J by 7 bases, and 9 bases separated the two germline ends. The CDR3 is 13 residues long. Here the CDR3 reads CASSIRHPEKLFF. The DNA for the CDR3 is TGTGCCAGTAGTATTAGACATCCTGAAAAACTGTTTTTT.

This chain links TRBV4-2 with TRBJ2-7, with a tentative D call TRBD2 (5 bases). The length of the CDR3 is 13 residues. V shed 0 bases and J shed 5 bases, with 8 bases lying between them. Germline V lookup: CDR1 LGHNA, CDR2 YNFKEQ. The CDR3, as DNA: TGTGCCAGCAGCCAAGAGACTATGGACGAGCAGTACTTC. It encodes CASSQETMDEQYF.

This chain connects TRBV19 to TRBJ1-6, with D perhaps matching TRBD1 (5 bases). Germline assignment: CDR1 LNHDA and CDR2 SQIVND (reference sequence). Trimming cost V 3 bases and J 9 bases, with 12 bases left between them. The length of the CDR3 is 14 residues. The CDR3 region is CASSISLGGSPLHF. The CDR3 DNA sequence: TGTGCCAGTAGTATTTCCCTCGGGGGTTCACCCCTCCACTTT.

The gene calls are TRBV6-5 and TRBJ1-4; D may be TRBD1 (6 bases). This CDR3 has 14 amino acids. CDR1 MNHEY and CDR2 SVGAGI come from the germline V gene. Trimming removed 4 bases from V and 8 bases from J, with 14 bases in between. For the CDR3, the DNA is TGTGCCAGCAGTTGGGGGCGGGTTGGAGAAAAACTGTTTTTT. It codes for CASSWGRVGEKLFF.

This chain links TRBV6-6 with TRBJ2-7, with a possible D match to TRBD2 (6 bases). The CDR3 runs 15 residues. Deletions cut 0 bases from V and 2 bases from J, with 11 bases between. CDR1 and CDR2 (germline): MNHNY, SVGAGI (reference sequence). The CDR3 region is CASSYSGRGTYEQYF. In DNA form, the CDR3 reads TGTGCCAGCAGTTACTCGGGTCGGGGGACCTACGAGCAGTACTTC.

The chain uses TRBV21-1 and TRBJ1-1. TRBV21-1 is flagged as a pseudogene. The CDR3 extends over 15 amino acids. The CDR3 reads CASSKEGYMNTEAFF. CDR3 DNA sequence: TGTGCCAGCAGCAAAGAAGGATACATGAACACTGAAGCTTTCTTT.

This clone occurred a few times. The chain is built from TRBV5-1 and TRBJ1-4; unclear D gene. Trimming stripped 4 bases from V and 0 bases from J, with 10 bases between. The CDR3 sequence is 15 residues long. Looked up from germline, CDR1 is SGHRS and CDR2 is YFSETQ. CDR3 nucleotides: TGCGCCAGCAGCGAGGCGGGCGCAACTAATGAAAAACTGTTTTTT. It translates to CASSEAGATNEKLFF.

The chain links TRBV28 to TRBJ1-4, with D maybe TRBD1 (6 bases). Trimming removed 7 bases at V and 7 bases at J, with 16 bases between. Germline CDR1 and CDR2: MDHEN and SYDVKM. This CDR3 has 14 residues. CDR3 DNA: TGTGCCAGCACGGGGGGGCTCGAGTCTGAAAAACTGTTTTTT. Its translation: CASTGGLESEKLFF.

This chain uses TRBV5-1 with TRBJ2-1; TRBD1 aligns across 12 bases. V lost 0 bases to trimming and J lost 9 bases; unmatched junction nucleotides: 4. CDR3 length: 15 amino acids. Per the germline V gene, CDR1 is SGHRS and CDR2 is YFSETQ. CDR3 amino acids: CASSLAGTGGGEQFF. The CDR3 DNA follows: TGCGCCAGCAGCTTGGCCGGGACAGGGGGCGGTGAGCAGTTCTTC.

This clone has a single count. V gene TRBV19 combines with J gene TRBJ1-1; D possibly corresponds to TRBD1 (6 bases). V lost 4 bases to trimming and J lost 1 base, with 10 bases between them. The CDR3 length is 14 residues. The germline V gene has CDR1 LNHDA and CDR2 SQIVND (reference sequence). The CDR3 sequence: CASSRGAANTEAFF. The DNA for the CDR3 is TGTGCCAGTAGTAGGGGGGCCGCGAACACTGAAGCTTTCTTT.

The chain has TRBV27 and TRBJ2-7; 10 bases fit TRBD1. The germline CDR1 and CDR2 sequences are MNHEY and SMNVEV (reference sequence). Trimming cost V 6 bases and J 4 bases; bases outside gene matches: 9. This CDR3 spans 15 amino acids. The CDR3 sequence: CASRPPGQGLYEQYF. CDR3 nucleotide sequence: TGTGCCAGCAGGCCTCCGGGACAGGGGTTGTACGAGCAGTACTTC.